The rows below give T cell receptor beta chains drawn from one sample of a study of cytomegalovirus exposure and HLA in healthy donors. Measured with immunoSEQ multiplex PCR; TCRdb has only the in-frame clones, and not every one. The top ten clones hold roughly 3% of a sample with 200,000 to 250,000 clones, about 78% of them seen once. The sample was PBMCs. The receptors originated from a woman aged 30 to 39 in good health and CMV-seronegative. The CDR3 runs from the conserved cysteine through the conserved F or W. Each record gives: V gene, J gene, CDR3 length, D gene, clone size, CDR3 protein, CDR3 DNA. A D gene is named only where the DNA matches it firmly. A row's size may be missing; if present it is once, few, many or a size class.

TRBV7-2	TRBJ2-2	14	TRBD1	.	CASSGQGATGELFF	TGTGCCAGCAGCGGACAGGGGGCGACCGGGGAGCTGTTTTTT
TRBV7-9	TRBJ1-1	15	.	.	CASSLVVGRRTEAFF	TGTGCCAGCAGCTTAGTAGTAGGCAGGCGTACTGAAGCTTTCTTT
TRBV29-1	TRBJ2-1	15	.	.	CSVEGGQASYNEQFF	TGCAGCGTTGAAGGTGGACAAGCCTCCTACAATGAGCAGTTCTTC
TRBV7-2	TRBJ2-1	15	TRBD2	.	CASSLEAGGPYEQFF	TGTGCCAGCAGCTTAGAAGCGGGGGGCCCGTATGAGCAGTTCTTC
TRBV11-2	TRBJ1-3	15	.	.	CASSPGVLSGNTIYF	TGTGCCAGCAGCCCAGGGGTATTATCTGGAAACACCATATATTTT
TRBV9	TRBJ1-2	13	TRBD1	few	CASRRGQGSGYTF	TGTGCCAGCAGGAGGGGACAGGGCAGTGGCTACACCTTC
TRBV6-1	TRBJ1-5	15	.	.	CASSEYRVGNQPQHF	TGTGCCAGCAGTGAATACAGGGTTGGCAATCAGCCCCAGCATTTT
TRBV7-2	TRBJ2-1	16	TRBD2	.	CASSLKASGRVSEQFF	TGTGCCAGCAGCTTAAAGGCCAGCGGGAGGGTGTCTGAGCAGTTCTTC
TRBV28	TRBJ1-3	15	TRBD1	.	CAITGGAGNGNTIYF	TGTGCCATAACAGGGGGCGCTGGCAATGGAAACACCATATATTTT
TRBV28	TRBJ2-3	17	TRBD1	once	CASSSFGQGVSTDTQYF	TGTGCCAGCAGTTCCTTCGGTCAGGGGGTTAGCACAGATACGCAGTATTTT
TRBV9	TRBJ2-1	17	TRBD2	.	CASSVVPGLAGYNEQFF	TGTGCCAGCAGCGTAGTCCCGGGACTAGCGGGGTACAATGAGCAGTTCTTC
TRBV29-1	TRBJ2-3	14	.	once	CSVARQPSTDTQYF	TGCAGCGTTGCGAGACAGCCCAGCACAGATACGCAGTATTTT
TRBV29-1	TRBJ2-3	14	.	few	CSVDGTPFSDTQYF	TGCAGCGTTGACGGGACTCCTTTTTCAGATACGCAGTATTTT
TRBV9	TRBJ2-7	13	.	.	CASSVEPPYEQYF	TGTGCCAGCAGCGTAGAGCCCCCTTACGAGCAGTACTTC
TRBV6-1	TRBJ1-5	14	.	.	CASRMDNLNQPQHF	TGTGCCAGCAGAATGGACAATCTAAATCAGCCCCAGCATTTT
TRBV19	TRBJ1-2	12	.	once	CASSNRDYGYTF	TGTGCCAGTAGTAACAGGGACTATGGCTACACCTTC
TRBV7-9	TRBJ2-5	15	TRBD1	.	CASSPMTGEGETQYF	TGTGCCAGCAGCCCAATGACAGGGGAAGGAGAGACCCAGTACTTC
TRBV5-1	TRBJ2-1	14	TRBD1	.	CASGLDRAYNEQFF	TGCGCCAGCGGGTTAGACAGGGCCTACAATGAGCAGTTCTTC
TRBV6-1	TRBJ1-2	14	TRBD1	.	CASSELGQGSGYTF	TGTGCCAGCAGTGAACTTGGACAGGGTTCTGGCTACACCTTC
TRBV5-6	TRBJ2-7	14	.	.	CASSLDRVIYEQYF	TGTGCCAGCAGCTTGGACAGGGTTATCTACGAGCAGTACTTC
TRBV7-9	TRBJ2-7	17	TRBD2	.	CASSLTSGGLDPYEQYF	TGTGCCAGCAGCTTGACTAGCGGGGGATTAGATCCCTACGAGCAGTACTTC
TRBV15	TRBJ2-7	13	.	.	CATSRVRSYEQYF	TGTGCCACCAGCAGAGTGAGGAGCTACGAGCAGTACTTC
TRBV29-1	TRBJ1-2	12	.	.	CSVDDINYGYTF	TGCAGCGTTGATGACATCAACTATGGCTACACCTTC
TRBV27	TRBJ2-1	13	TRBD2	.	CASRGTSRNEQFF	TGTGCCAGCAGGGGGACTAGTCGGAATGAGCAGTTCTTC
TRBV9	TRBJ1-4	15	.	.	CASSVEGGTGEKLFF	TGTGCCAGCAGCGTAGAAGGGGGTACTGGGGAAAAACTGTTTTTT
TRBV7-2	TRBJ1-5	13	.	.	CASSPERRQPQHF	TGTGCCAGCAGCCCCGAGAGGAGACAGCCCCAGCATTTT
TRBV25-1	TRBJ1-1	13	TRBD1	few	CASRDRRNTEAFF	TGTGCCAGCAGGGACAGGCGGAACACTGAAGCTTTCTTT
TRBV4-1	TRBJ1-6	14	.	.	CASSQLRGNSPLHF	TGCGCCAGCAGCCAGCTCCGAGGAAATTCACCCCTCCACTTT
TRBV11-2	TRBJ1-5	14	.	.	CASSLGGGAQPQHF	TGTGCCAGCAGCTTAGGAGGAGGGGCTCAGCCCCAGCATTTT
TRBV19	TRBJ2-7	14	TRBD2	.	CASSISGSGYEQYF	TGTGCCAGTAGTATTAGCGGGAGTGGTTACGAGCAGTACTTC
TRBV5-1	TRBJ2-1	16	TRBD2	.	CASGLTGLARYNEQFF	TGCGCCAGCGGCTTGACTGGACTAGCAAGGTACAATGAGCAGTTCTTC